Below are 21 T cell receptor beta chains sequenced from a single sample in a study of CD8+ T cells in alopecia areata. Documented treatment: oral pan-JAK inhibitor, 5-10 mg twice daily. Extraction of RNA preceded its reverse transcription into cDNA, which served as the sequencing template. The method was immunoSEQ multiplex PCR; TCRdb's version includes in-frame clones alone and lacks a portion of them. Here the sample spans fewer than 110,000 clones, approximately 90% being singletons. The source material was CD8+ T cells sorted from blood, sampled at approximately week 30, from a patient treated with tofacitinib. The source of these receptors is a human donor with alopecia areata.

V is TRBV6-5 and J is TRBJ2-2, with D maybe TRBD1 (7 bases). This CDR3 region has 15 residues. Between the trimmed V and J ends, which lost 2 bases and 6 bases, there was a span of 13 bases. Per the germline V gene, CDR1 is MNHEY and CDR2 is SVGAGI. Here the CDR3 DNA reads TGTGCCAGCAGTTACCCCACAGGGGAGGCCGGGGAGCTGTTTTTT. Translation: CASSYPTGEAGELFF.

This clone occurred once. The junction differs from germline at one of its ends, possibly a read error. The V and J genes are TRBV19 and TRBJ1-2; D not resolved. The CDR3 is made up of 15 amino acids. The germline V gene encodes CDR1 LNHDA and CDR2 SQIVND (reference sequence). The CDR3: CASNHRAETNHGYTF. The DNA of the CDR3 is TGTGCCTCAAATCATAGGGCGGAAACTAACCATGGCTACACCTTC.

In DNA form, the CDR3 reads TGTGCCAGCAGCCCACAGGGAGTCTACGAGCAGTACTTC. It codes for CASSPQGVYEQYF. The chain couples TRBV11-1 to TRBJ2-7, with D tentatively TRBD1 (6 bases). This CDR3 is 13 amino acids long. Germline CDR1 is SGHAT and CDR2 is FQDESV (reference sequence). Trimming took 5 bases from V and 3 from J, leaving 11 bases between them.

The V call is TRBV7-8, the J call TRBJ2-7; 8 nucleotides align to TRBD1. The CDR3 is 14 amino acids. V shed 4 bases and J 0 bases; nucleotides not matched to a gene: 2. The germline CDR1 and CDR2 sequences are SGHVS and FQNEAQ. CDR3 bases: TGTGCCAGCAGCTCAGGGGGCCTCTCCTACGAGCAGTACTTC. Residues: CASSSGGLSYEQYF.

This clone was seen just once. The rearrangement joins TRBV7-9 to TRBJ2-3; 11 positions agree with TRBD1. J lost 6 bases, V lost 4 bases, and 3 bases had no gene match. The CDR3 has 14 residues. Germline-derived CDR1 and CDR2 are SEHNR and FQNEAQ (reference sequence). Here the CDR3 DNA reads TGTGCCAGCAGCTCAGGACAGGGGGCTGATACGCAGTATTTT. Its protein product is CASSSGQGADTQYF.

V usage is TRBV5-1 and J usage is TRBJ2-1; the match to TRBD1 covers 9 bases. Germline assignment: CDR1 SGHRS and CDR2 YFSETQ. V lost 0 bases to trimming and J lost 2 bases; unmatched junction nucleotides: 9. The CDR3 spans 18 residues. The CDR3 DNA reads as TGCGCCAGCAGCTTGGCTCTGGGACAGGGTCGGCCCTACAATGAGCAGTTCTTC. It codes for CASSLALGQGRPYNEQFF.

The chain uses TRBV27 and TRBJ2-1; 7 nucleotides match TRBD1. Germline loops: CDR1 MNHEY, CDR2 SMNVEV (reference sequence). This CDR3 region has 15 residues. The trim removed 3 bases at V and 5 bases at J, leaving 7 bases unmatched. The CDR3 sequence is CASSFSRGWNNEQFF. The CDR3 bases are TGTGCCAGCAGTTTTTCCAGGGGGTGGAACAATGAGCAGTTCTTC.

This chain uses TRBV29-1 with TRBJ2-7, with 10 bases aligning to TRBD2. The CDR3 sequence is 15 residues long. Germline lookup yields CDR1 SQVTM and CDR2 ANQGSEA. With 5 bases clipped from V and 1 base from J, the junction kept 8 bases outside the gene matches. CDR3 amino acids: CSVQLLAGESYEQYF. The CDR3 DNA is TGCAGCGTTCAGTTGCTAGCGGGGGAGTCCTACGAGCAGTACTTC.

The rearrangement joins TRBV13 to TRBJ2-2, with 7 nucleotides matching TRBD1. Germline CDR1 and CDR2: PRHDT and FYEKMQ (reference sequence). This CDR3 is built from 15 residues. The V and J ends lost 5 bases and 1 base, in that order; junction bases with no gene match: 4. DNA for the CDR3: TGTGCCAGCAGCCCGTGGACAGGGAACACCGGGGAGCTGTTTTTT. It specifies CASSPWTGNTGELFF. The whole variable domain, filled in from reference TRBV13 and TRBJ2-2, reads AAGVIQSPRHLIKEKRETATLKCYPIPRHDTVYWYQQGPGQDPQFLISFYEKMQSDKGSIPDRFSAQQFSDYHSELNMSSLELGDSALYFCASSPWTGNTGELFFGEGSRLTVL.

The chain links TRBV7-3 to TRBJ2-1, with D unclear. The V gene's germline CDR1 is SGHTA and CDR2 FQGTGA. Trimming left V 5 bases short and J 5 bases short, with 19 bases between. The CDR3 is made up of 16 amino acids. CDR3 DNA: TGTGCCAGCAGCCCCGGGCTTTCTAAGCGTCACAATGAGCAGTTCTTC. It encodes CASSPGLSKRHNEQFF.

The rearrangement links TRBV6-4 to TRBJ2-3; TRBD2 matches at 11 bases. The CDR3 is made up of 16 amino acids. V dropped 3 bases and J dropped 2; count of bases not matched to a gene: 4. Germline V lookup: CDR1 MRHNA, CDR2 SNTAGT. CDR3 sequence reads: CASSETSGGSTDTQYF. The CDR3 nucleotides are TGTGCCAGCAGTGAAACTAGCGGGGGCTCCACAGATACGCAGTATTTT.

The J gene is TRBJ2-7, the V gene TRBV27; D not resolved. This CDR3 is built from 18 residues. From germline, CDR1 is MNHEY and CDR2 SMNVEV (reference sequence). V was shortened by 5 bases and J by 0 bases, with 23 bases between the two germline ends. The CDR3, as DNA: TGTGCCAGCAGTCCCTTATTAAACCCAGTAAAGAGCTCCTACGAGCAGTACTTC. Its protein product is CASSPLLNPVKSSYEQYF.

The chain employs TRBV7-3 and TRBJ2-7, with 9 bases lining up with TRBD1. The CDR3 spans 14 residues. Germline-derived CDR1 and CDR2 are SGHTA and FQGTGA. Trimming took 3 bases from V and 6 from J; bases not matched to a gene: 6. Here the CDR3 DNA reads TGTGCCAGCAGCTTGGGGACAGGGAATCGCGAGCAGTACTTC. Translated: CASSLGTGNREQYF.

The rearrangement links TRBV15 to TRBJ2-1; 13 nucleotides match TRBD2. The ends lost 5 bases at V and 7 bases at J; junction bases unmatched: 5. The germline V gene encodes CDR1 LNHNV and CDR2 YYDKDF (reference sequence). There are 15 residues in the CDR3. The CDR3 loop reads CATSGGTSGINEQFF. In DNA form, the CDR3 reads TGTGCCACCAGCGGGGGGACTAGCGGGATAAATGAGCAGTTCTTC.

The chain has TRBV4-1 and TRBJ1-3; no clear D gene. The CDR3 consists of 15 residues. Germline CDR1 is MGHRA and CDR2 is YSYEKL. Trimming removed 0 bases at V and 0 bases at J, with 6 bases between. CDR3 nucleotides: TGCGCCAGCAGCCAAGAAAGGGTCTCTGGAAACACCATATATTTT. This encodes CASSQERVSGNTIYF.

This clone is medium-sized (0.01 to 0.1%) within its sample. The CDR3 loop is CASSQERGGQETQYF. The CDR3, as DNA: TGTGCCAGCAGCCAAGAGCGGGGGGGCCAAGAGACCCAGTACTTC. This sequence joins TRBV4-2 and TRBJ2-5; 9 nucleotides align to TRBD2. J lost 1 base, V lost 0 bases, and 0 bases had no gene match. Germline assignment: CDR1 LGHNA and CDR2 YNFKEQ. The length of the CDR3 is 15 residues.

V and J are TRBV9 and TRBJ1-1, with TRBD1 identical over 8 bases. Germline V lookup: CDR1 SGDLS, CDR2 YYNGEE. The CDR3 runs 16 residues. V was clipped by 3 bases and J by 1 base; unmatched bases: 8. CDR3 loop: CASSDSTGEKNTEAFF. DNA for the CDR3: TGTGCCAGCAGCGACTCGACAGGGGAGAAGAACACTGAAGCTTTCTTT.

This rearrangement joins TRBV5-1 to TRBJ2-1, with 11 bases matching TRBD2. The V gene's germline CDR1 is SGHRS and CDR2 YFSETQ. V gave up 3 bases and J gave up 6 bases; unmatched junction bases: 17. This CDR3 has 19 amino acids. CDR3 region: CASSSRPVTSGEILNEQFF. CDR3 coding DNA: TGCGCCAGCAGCTCTCGACCTGTGACTAGCGGGGAAATCCTCAATGAGCAGTTCTTC. Supplemented by reference TRBV5-1 and TRBJ2-1, the full variable domain reads KAGVTQTPRYLIKTRGQQVTLSCSPISGHRSVSWYQQTPGQGLQFLFEYFSETQRNKGNFPGRFSGRQFSNSRSEMNVSTLELGDSALYLCASSSRPVTSGEILNEQFFGPGTRLTVL.

This clone has more than one count but fewer than ten. V is TRBV7-6 and J is TRBJ2-3, with D unclear. The CDR3 runs 12 residues. Trimming shortened V by 1 base and J by 5 bases, and 4 bases separated the two germline ends. In germline, CDR1 is SGHVS, CDR2 FNYEAQ. The CDR3 is CASSLVEDTQYF. The CDR3 DNA is TGTGCCAGCAGCTTAGTTGAAGATACGCAGTATTTT.

The J gene is TRBJ2-1, the V gene TRBV30; D unclear. The germline V and J ends were trimmed by 0 bases and 7 bases, with 7 bases remaining between them. The germline V gene encodes CDR1 GTSNPN and CDR2 SVGIG (reference sequence). The CDR3 runs 12 residues. CDR3 nucleotide sequence: TGTGCCTGGAGTGTAGGAGTTAATGAGCAGTTCTTC. Translating gives CAWSVGVNEQFF.

In DNA, the CDR3 is TGCGCCAGCAGTGAATCTGGTAAAGAGACCCAGTACTTC. It specifies CASSESGKETQYF. The gene calls are TRBV10-1 and TRBJ2-5; D is ambiguous. The germline CDR1 and CDR2 sequences are WNHNN and SYGVQD (reference sequence). Trimming took 3 bases from V and 3 from J, leaving 8 bases between them. CDR3 length: 13 amino acids.